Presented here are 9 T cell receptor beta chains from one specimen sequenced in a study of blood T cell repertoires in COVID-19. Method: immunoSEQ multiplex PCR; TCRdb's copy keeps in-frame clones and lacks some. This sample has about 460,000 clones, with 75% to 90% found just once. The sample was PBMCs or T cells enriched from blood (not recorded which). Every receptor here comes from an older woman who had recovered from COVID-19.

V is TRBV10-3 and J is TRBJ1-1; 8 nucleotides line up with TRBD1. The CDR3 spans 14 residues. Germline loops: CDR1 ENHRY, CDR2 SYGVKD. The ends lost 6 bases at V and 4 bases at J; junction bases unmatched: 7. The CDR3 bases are TGTGCCATCAGGGACAGGGCCGAGGGCACTGAAGCTTTCTTT. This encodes CAIRDRAEGTEAFF.

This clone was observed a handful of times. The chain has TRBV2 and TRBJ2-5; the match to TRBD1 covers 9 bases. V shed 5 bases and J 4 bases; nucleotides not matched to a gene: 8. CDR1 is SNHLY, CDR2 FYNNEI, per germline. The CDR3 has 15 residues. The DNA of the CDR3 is TGTGCCAGCAGTTCACCCGGACAGGGGACAGAGACCCAGTACTTC. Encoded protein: CASSSPGQGTETQYF.

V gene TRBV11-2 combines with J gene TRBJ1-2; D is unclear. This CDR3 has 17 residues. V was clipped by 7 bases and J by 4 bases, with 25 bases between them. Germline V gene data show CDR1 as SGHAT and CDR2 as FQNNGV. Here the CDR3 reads CASTFDRAGLGGYGYTF. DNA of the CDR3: TGTGCCAGCACCTTCGATAGGGCGGGTCTAGGCGGCTATGGCTACACCTTC.

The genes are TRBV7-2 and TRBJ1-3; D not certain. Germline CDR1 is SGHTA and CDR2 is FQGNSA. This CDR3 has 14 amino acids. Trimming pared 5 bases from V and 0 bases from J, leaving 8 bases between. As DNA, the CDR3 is TGTGCCAGCAGCCTACAGAGCTCTGGAAACACCATATATTTT. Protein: CASSLQSSGNTIYF. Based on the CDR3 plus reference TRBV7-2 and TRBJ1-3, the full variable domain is GAGVSQSPSNKVTEKGKDVELRCDPISGHTALYWYRQSLGQGLEFLIYFQGNSAPDKSGLPSDRFSAERTGGSVSTLTIQRTQQEDSAVYLCASSLQSSGNTIYFGEGSWLTVV.

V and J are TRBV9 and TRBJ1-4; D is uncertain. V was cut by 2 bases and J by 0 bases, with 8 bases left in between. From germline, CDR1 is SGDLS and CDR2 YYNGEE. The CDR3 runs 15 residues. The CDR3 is CASSVSGSTNEKLFF. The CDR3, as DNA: TGTGCCAGCAGCGTTTCAGGCTCAACTAATGAAAAACTGTTTTTT.

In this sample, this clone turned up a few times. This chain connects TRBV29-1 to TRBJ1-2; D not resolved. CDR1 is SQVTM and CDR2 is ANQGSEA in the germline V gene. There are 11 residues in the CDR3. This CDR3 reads CVGWFEYGYTF. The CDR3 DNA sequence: TGCGTCGGGTGGTTCGAGTATGGCTACACCTTC. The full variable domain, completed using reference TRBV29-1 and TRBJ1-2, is SAVISQKPSRDICQRGTSLTIQCQVDSQVTMMFWYRQQPGQSLTLIATANQGSEATYESGFVIDKFPISRPNLTFSTLTVSNMSPEDSSIYLCVGWFEYGYTFGSGTRLTVV.

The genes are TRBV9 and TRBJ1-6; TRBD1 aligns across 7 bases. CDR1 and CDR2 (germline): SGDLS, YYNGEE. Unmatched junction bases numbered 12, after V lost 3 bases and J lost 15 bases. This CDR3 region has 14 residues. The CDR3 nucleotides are TGTGCCAGCAGCGCTGGGACAGACTCCGTGGGCCTCCACTTT. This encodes CASSAGTDSVGLHF.

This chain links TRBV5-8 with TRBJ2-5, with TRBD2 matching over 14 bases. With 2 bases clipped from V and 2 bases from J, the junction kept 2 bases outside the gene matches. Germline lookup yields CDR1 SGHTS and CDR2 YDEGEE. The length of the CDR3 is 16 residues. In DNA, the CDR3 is TGTGCCAGCAGCTTCGGACTAGCGGGGGGACAAGAGACCCAGTACTTC. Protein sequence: CASSFGLAGGQETQYF.

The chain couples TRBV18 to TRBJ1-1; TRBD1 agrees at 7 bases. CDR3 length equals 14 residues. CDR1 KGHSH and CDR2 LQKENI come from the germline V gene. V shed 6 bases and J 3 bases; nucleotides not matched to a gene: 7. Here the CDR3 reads CASSRLQGDTEAFF. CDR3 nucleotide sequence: TGTGCCAGCTCTCGGCTCCAGGGGGACACTGAAGCTTTCTTT. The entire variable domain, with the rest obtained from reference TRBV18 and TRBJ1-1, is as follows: NAGVMQNPRHLVRRRGQEARLRCSPMKGHSHVYWYRQLPEEGLKFMVYLQKENIIDESGMPKERFSAEFPKEGPSILRIQQVVRGDSAAYFCASSRLQGDTEAFFGQGTRLTVV.